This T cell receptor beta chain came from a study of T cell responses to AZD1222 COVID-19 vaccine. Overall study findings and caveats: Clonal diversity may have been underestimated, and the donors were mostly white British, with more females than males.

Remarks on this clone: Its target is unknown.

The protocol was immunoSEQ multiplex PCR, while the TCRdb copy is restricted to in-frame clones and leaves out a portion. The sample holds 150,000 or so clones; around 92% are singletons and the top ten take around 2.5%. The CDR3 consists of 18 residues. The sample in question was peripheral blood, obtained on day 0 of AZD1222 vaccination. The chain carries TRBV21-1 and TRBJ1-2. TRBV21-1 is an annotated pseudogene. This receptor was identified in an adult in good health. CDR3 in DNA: TGTGCCAGCAGCAAAGGTAAACGGGACCGACGAGCTAACTATGGCTACACCTTC. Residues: CASSKGKRDRRANYGYTF.